The subject of this entry is one T cell receptor (beta chain). No cognate antigen has been identified for it. No base quality values were provided; no much bigger clone lies one nucleotide off. RNA was extracted using the RNeasy kit, and roughly 0.5 to 1 microgram was reverse transcribed with random hexamers. TCR beta CDR3 regions were amplified with the immunoSEQ multiplex PCR assay covering 54 Vbeta and 13 Jbeta segments. PCR amplification bias was corrected using a synthetic template baseline for primer optimization and computational correction. Regarding the original processing steps: Reads were annotated to V, D and J genes according to IMGT and were analyzed with immunoSEQ Analyzer, with only productive sequences retained. Clonality was calculated as one minus the Shannon entropy normalized by log2 of the number of productive unique sequences. Public and private clones were assessed among the 100 most prevalent clones of each patient and control. Clones were defined as Susac-specific when absent from the healthy and MS cohorts, from about a thousand published viral clones and from other ImmuneACCESS disease sequences. TCRdb's own reprocessing of the public reads used fastp at Q25 and MiXCR and kept productive beta chains. Here each entry gathers all rows of one CDR3 protein and keeps the most common genes and DNA. These V and J calls originate from TCRdb's pipeline instead of the authors' own analysis. Counted in this sample were about 130,000 distinct CDR3 sequences; about 93% of them appeared once. The ten largest clones add up to 0.24% of the sample.

This specimen belongs to a study of CD8 T cells in Susac syndrome (dated by TCRdb to about 2019). Concerning the study at large: The study used repertoire sequencing to test whether antigen drove CD8+ T cell activation and differentiation in Susac syndrome. The study compared CD8+ T cell repertoire clonality among around 11 healthy donors, around 14 Susac syndrome patients and roughly 15 multiple sclerosis patients. The full study reports these points: The TCR sequencing and HLA analysis was acknowledged to have included a relatively small number of individuals.

Peripheral blood CD8+ and CD4+ T cells from healthy donors, Susac syndrome patients and multiple sclerosis patients were profiled using high-throughput TCR beta sequencing. Multiple sclerosis controls were treatment-naive patients with stable or active relapsing-remitting disease fulfilling revised McDonald criteria. Bulk CD8+ and CD4+ T cells were purified magnetically by negative isolation, whereas CD8+ TEMRA cells were enriched by FACS. Blood was collected in EDTA tubes and processed within 24 hours, with PBMCs isolated through density gradient centrifugation. PBMCs intended for TCR sequencing were frozen in liquid nitrogen and were later thawed in a 37 degrees C water bath. The sorted or isolated CD4+, CD8+ and CD8+ TEMRA cells reached a purity of at least 90%. This sequence was found in a human donor with multiple sclerosis. The sequencing input was CD8+ T cells from PBMCs.

The DNA sequence is as follows: TGTGCCAGCAGCTTAGAATCCGAGGAGCAGTTCTTC. Translation gives CASSLESEEQFF. In this chain, TRBV7-2 is recombined with TRBJ2-1; the D gene is not confidently resolved. From its cysteine to its phenylalanine, the CDR3 spans 12 amino acids. Of the read, only the CDR3 DNA is kept; its 36 bases are in frame from base 1. In the germline V gene, CDR1 corresponds to SGHTA and CDR2 to FQGNSA. Between the V and J ends, shortened by 1 base and 10 bases respectively, the junction contains 8 bases.